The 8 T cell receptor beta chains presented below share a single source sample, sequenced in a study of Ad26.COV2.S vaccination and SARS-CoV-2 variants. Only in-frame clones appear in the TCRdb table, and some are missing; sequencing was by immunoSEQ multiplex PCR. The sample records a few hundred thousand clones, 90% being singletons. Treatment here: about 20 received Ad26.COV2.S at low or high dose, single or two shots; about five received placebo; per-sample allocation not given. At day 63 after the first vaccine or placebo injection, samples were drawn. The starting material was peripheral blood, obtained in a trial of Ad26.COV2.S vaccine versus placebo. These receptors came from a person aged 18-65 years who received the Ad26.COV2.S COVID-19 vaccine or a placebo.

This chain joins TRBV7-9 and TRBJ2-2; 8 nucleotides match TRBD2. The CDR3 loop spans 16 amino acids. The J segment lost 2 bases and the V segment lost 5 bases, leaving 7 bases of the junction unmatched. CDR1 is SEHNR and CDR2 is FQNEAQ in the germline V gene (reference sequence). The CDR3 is CASSPLAGFNTGELFF. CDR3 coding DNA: TGTGCCAGCAGCCCTCTAGCGGGCTTCAACACCGGGGAGCTGTTTTTT.

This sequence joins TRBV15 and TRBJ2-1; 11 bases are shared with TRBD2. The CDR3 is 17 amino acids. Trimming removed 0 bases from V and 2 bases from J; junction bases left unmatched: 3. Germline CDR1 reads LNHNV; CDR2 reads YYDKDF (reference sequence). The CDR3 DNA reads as TGTGCCACCAGCAGAGATCCGACTAGCGGGGCCTACAATGAGCAGTTCTTC. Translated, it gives CATSRDPTSGAYNEQFF.

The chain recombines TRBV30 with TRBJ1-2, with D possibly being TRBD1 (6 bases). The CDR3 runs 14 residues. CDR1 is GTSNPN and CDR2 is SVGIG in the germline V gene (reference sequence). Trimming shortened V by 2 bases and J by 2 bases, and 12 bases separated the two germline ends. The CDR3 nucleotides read TGTGCCTGGAGTACACAAACAGGGAACTATGGCTACACCTTC. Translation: CAWSTQTGNYGYTF.

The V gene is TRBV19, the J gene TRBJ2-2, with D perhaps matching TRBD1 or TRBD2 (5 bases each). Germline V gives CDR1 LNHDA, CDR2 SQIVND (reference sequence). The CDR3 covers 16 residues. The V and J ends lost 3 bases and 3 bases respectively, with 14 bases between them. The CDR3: CASSIIGAVHTGELFF. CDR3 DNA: TGTGCCAGTAGTATTATCGGGGCGGTCCACACCGGGGAGCTGTTTTTT.

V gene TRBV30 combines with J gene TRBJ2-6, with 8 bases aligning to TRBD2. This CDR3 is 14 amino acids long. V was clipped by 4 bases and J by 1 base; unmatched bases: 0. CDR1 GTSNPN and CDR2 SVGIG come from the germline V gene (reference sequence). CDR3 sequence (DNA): TGTGCCTGGACGGGGGGGTCTGGGGCCAACGTCCTGACTTTC. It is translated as CAWTGGSGANVLTF.

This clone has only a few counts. The CDR3 protein is CASSSLGSYEQYF. In DNA, the CDR3 is TGTGCCAGCAGCTCGCTAGGGTCCTACGAGCAGTACTTC. The V and J genes are TRBV5-4 and TRBJ2-7; no definite D call. CDR1 and CDR2 from the germline V gene are SGHNT and YYREEE (reference sequence). The CDR3 is made up of 13 amino acids. V gave up 3 bases and J gave up 1 base, with 8 bases separating them.

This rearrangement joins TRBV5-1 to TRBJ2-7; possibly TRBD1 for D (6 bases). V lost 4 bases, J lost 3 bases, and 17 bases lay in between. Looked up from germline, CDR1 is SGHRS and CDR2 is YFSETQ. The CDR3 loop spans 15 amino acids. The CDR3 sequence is CASSVTGTTLYEQYF. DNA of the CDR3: TGCGCCAGCAGCGTAACCGGGACAACCCTCTACGAGCAGTACTTC.

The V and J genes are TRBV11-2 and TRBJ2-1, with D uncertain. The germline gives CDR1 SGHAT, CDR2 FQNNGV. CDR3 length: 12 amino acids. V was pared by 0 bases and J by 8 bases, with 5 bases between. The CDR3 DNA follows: TGTGCCAGCAGCTTAGATCGGTATGAGCAGTTCTTC. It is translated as CASSLDRYEQFF.